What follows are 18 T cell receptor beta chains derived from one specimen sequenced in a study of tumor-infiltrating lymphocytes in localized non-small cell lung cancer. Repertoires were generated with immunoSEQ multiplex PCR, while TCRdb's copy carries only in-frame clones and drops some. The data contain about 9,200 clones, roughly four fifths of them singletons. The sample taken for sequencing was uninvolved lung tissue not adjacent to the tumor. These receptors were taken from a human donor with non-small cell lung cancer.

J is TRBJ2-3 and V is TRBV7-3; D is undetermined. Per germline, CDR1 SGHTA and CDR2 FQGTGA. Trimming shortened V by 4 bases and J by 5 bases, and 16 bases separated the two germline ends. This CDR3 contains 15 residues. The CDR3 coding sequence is TGTGCCAGCAGCTCATTACTCGGAACACAAGATACGCAGTATTTT. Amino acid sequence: CASSSLLGTQDTQYF.

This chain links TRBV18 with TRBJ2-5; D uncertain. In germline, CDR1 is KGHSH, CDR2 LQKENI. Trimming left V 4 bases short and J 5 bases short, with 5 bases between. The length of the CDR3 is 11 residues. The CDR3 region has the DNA TGTGCCAGCTCACTACAGGAGACCCAGTACTTC. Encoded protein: CASSLQETQYF.

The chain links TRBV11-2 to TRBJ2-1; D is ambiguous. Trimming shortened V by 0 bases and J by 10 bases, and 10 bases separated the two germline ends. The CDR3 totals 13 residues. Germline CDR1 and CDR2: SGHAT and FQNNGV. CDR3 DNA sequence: TGTGCCAGCAGCTTAGAATCGGCTGCCGAGCAGTTCTTC. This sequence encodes CASSLESAAEQFF. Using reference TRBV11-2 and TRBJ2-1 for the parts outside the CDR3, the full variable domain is EAGVAQSPRYKIIEKRQSVAFWCNPISGHATLYWYQQILGQGPKLLIQFQNNGVVDDSQLPKDRFSAERLKGVDSTLKIQPAKLEDSAVYLCASSLESAAEQFFGPGTRLTVL.

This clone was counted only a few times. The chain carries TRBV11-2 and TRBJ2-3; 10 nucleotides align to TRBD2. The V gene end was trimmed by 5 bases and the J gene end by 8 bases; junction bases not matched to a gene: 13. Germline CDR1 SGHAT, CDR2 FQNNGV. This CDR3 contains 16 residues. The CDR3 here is CASSLGSGRAGGTQYF. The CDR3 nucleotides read TGTGCCAGCAGCCTTGGGAGCGGGAGGGCCGGGGGTACGCAGTATTTT.

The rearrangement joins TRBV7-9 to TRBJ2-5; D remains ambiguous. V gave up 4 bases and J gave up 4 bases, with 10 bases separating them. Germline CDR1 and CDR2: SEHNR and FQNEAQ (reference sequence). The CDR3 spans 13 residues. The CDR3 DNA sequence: TGTGCCAGCAGCTCTCTAGGATTAGAGACCCAGTACTTC. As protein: CASSSLGLETQYF.

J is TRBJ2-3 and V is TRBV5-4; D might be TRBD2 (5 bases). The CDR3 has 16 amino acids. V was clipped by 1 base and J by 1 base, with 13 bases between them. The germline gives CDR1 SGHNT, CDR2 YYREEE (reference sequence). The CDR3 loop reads CASSLFRGSGTDTQYF. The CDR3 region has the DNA TGTGCCAGCAGCTTGTTTCGGGGAAGTGGCACAGATACGCAGTATTTT.

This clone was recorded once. CDR3 DNA sequence: TGTGCCAGCTCACCAGGACTAGCGGGAGCAATCCAGTACTTC. Protein: CASSPGLAGAIQYF. This chain uses TRBV18 with TRBJ2-5, with 13 nucleotides matching TRBD2. The trim removed 2 bases at V and 10 bases at J, leaving 4 bases unmatched. The germline CDR1 and CDR2 sequences are KGHSH and LQKENI. This CDR3 region has 14 residues.

The CDR3 nucleotides are TGTGCCAGCAGTGAAGCGCTTCGGCGCGGGAGTGCAGATACGCAGTATTTT. Amino acid sequence: CASSEALRRGSADTQYF. The chain couples TRBV2 to TRBJ2-3; 7 positions match TRBD2. V lost 0 bases and J lost 4; bases outside the gene matches: 10. The CDR3 consists of 17 residues. Germline V gives CDR1 SNHLY, CDR2 FYNNEI.

The CDR3 loop is CASSGGASKSTDTQYF. The CDR3 DNA reads TGTGCCAGCAGCGGTGGGGCCTCGAAGAGCACAGATACGCAGTATTTT. V gene TRBV5-8 combines with J gene TRBJ2-3, with D perhaps TRBD1 (5 bases). Germline V gene data show CDR1 as SGHTS and CDR2 as YDEGEE. This CDR3 is 16 amino acids long. The V and J ends lost 4 bases and 0 bases respectively, with 15 bases between them.

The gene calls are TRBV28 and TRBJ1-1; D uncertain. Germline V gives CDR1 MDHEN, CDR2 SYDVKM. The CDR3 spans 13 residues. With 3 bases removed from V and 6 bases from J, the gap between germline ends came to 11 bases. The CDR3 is CASSFRVGAEAFF. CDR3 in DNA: TGTGCCAGCAGTTTCCGAGTTGGGGCTGAAGCTTTCTTT.

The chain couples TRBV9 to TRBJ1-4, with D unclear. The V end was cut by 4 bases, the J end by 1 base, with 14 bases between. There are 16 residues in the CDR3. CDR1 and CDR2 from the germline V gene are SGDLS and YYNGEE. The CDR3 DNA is TGTGCCAGCAGCCCCGGGTCCCTGGGAACTAATGAAAAACTGTTTTTT. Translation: CASSPGSLGTNEKLFF.

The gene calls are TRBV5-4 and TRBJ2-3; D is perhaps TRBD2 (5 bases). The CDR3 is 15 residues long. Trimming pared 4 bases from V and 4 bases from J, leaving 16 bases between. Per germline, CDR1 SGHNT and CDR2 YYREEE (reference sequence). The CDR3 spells CASSAPGTEADTQYF. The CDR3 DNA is TGTGCCAGCAGCGCTCCGGGAACAGAAGCAGATACGCAGTATTTT.

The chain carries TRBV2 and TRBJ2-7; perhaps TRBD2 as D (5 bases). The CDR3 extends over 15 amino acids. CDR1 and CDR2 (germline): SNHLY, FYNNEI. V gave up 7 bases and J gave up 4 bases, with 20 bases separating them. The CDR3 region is CASKDPGTVRYEQYF. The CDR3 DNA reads TGTGCCAGCAAGGATCCGGGAACCGTAAGATACGAGCAGTACTTC.

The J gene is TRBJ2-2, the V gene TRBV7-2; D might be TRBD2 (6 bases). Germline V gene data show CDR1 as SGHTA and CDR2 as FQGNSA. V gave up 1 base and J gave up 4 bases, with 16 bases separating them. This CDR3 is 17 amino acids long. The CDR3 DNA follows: TGTGCCAGCAGCTTAGGGAGTAGCGGCACGAGCACCGGGGAGCTGTTTTTT. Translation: CASSLGSSGTSTGELFF.

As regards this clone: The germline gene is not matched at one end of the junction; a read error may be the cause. The CDR3: CASTLGGAGREQYF. In nucleotides, the CDR3 is TGTGCCAGCACCTTGGGGGGCGCGGGTCGCGAGCAGTACTTC. The chain uses TRBV5-5 and TRBJ2-7; D may match TRBD1 or TRBD2 (6 bases each). The CDR3 consists of 14 residues. Germline loops: CDR1 SGHKS, CDR2 YYEKEE (reference sequence).

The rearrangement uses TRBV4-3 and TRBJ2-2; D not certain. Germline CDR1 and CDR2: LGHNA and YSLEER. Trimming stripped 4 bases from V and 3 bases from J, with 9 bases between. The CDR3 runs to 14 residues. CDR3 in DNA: TGCGCCAGCAGCCCCCGGGCCTACACCGGGGAGCTGTTTTTT. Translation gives CASSPRAYTGELFF.

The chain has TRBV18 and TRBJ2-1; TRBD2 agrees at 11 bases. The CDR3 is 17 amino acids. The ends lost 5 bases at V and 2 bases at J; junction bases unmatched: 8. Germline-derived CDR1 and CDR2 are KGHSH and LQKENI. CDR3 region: CASSSRLAGNAYNEQFF. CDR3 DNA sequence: TGTGCCAGCTCATCGCGACTAGCGGGAAACGCCTACAATGAGCAGTTCTTC.

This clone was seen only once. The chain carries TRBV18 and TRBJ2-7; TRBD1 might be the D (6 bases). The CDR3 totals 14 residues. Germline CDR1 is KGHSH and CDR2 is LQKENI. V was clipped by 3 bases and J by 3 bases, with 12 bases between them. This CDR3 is CASSPRTGIYEQYF. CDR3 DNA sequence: TGTGCCAGCTCACCCCGCACAGGGATCTACGAGCAGTACTTC.